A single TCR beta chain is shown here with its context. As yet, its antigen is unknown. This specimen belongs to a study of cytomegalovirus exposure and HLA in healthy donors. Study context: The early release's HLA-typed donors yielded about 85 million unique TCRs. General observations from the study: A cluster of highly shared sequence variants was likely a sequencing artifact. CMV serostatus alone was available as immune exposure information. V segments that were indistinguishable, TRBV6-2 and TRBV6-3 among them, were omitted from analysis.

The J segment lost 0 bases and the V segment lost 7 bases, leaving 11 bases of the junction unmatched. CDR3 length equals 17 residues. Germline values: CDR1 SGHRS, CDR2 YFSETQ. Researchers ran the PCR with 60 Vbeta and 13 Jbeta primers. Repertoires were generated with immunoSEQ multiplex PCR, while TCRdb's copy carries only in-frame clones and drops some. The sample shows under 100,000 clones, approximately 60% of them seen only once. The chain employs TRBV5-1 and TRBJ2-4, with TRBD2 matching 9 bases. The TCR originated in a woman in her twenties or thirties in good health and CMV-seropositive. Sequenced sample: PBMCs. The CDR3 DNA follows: TGCGCCAGCCGCAGCGGGGGGACAGACCTAGCCAAAAACATTCAGTACTTC. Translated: CASRSGGTDLAKNIQYF. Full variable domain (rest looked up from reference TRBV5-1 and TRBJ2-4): KAGVTQTPRYLIKTRGQQVTLSCSPISGHRSVSWYQQTPGQGLQFLFEYFSETQRNKGNFPGRFSGRQFSNSRSEMNVSTLELGDSALYLCASRSGGTDLAKNIQYFGAGTRLSVL.